The 11 T cell receptor beta chains presented below share a single source sample, sequenced in a study of T cell responses to AZD1222 COVID-19 vaccine. Profiling relied on immunoSEQ multiplex PCR, and the TCRdb table lists in-frame clones only, not all of them. The sample consists of around 200,000 clones, around 94% of them appearing once. The sequences come from peripheral blood, collected 28 days after the second AZD1222 dose. These receptor sequences come from an adult who received the AZD1222 COVID-19 vaccine.

The rearrangement joins TRBV7-9 to TRBJ1-1; D uncertain. The CDR3 is 13 residues long. V was shortened by 3 bases and J by 1 base, with 6 bases between the two germline ends. Germline CDR1 reads SEHNR; CDR2 reads FQNEAQ (reference sequence). The CDR3 sequence: CASSLSQNTEAFF. As DNA, the CDR3 is TGTGCCAGCAGCTTGTCCCAGAACACTGAAGCTTTCTTT. The full variable domain, rest sourced from reference TRBV7-9 and TRBJ1-1, is DTGVSQNPRHKITKRGQNVTFRCDPISEHNRLYWYRQTLGQGPEFLTYFQNEAQLEKSRLLSDRFSAERPKGSFSTLEIQRTEQGDSAMYLCASSLSQNTEAFFGQGTRLTVV.

The chain is built from TRBV3-1 (or the pseudogene TRBV3-2) and TRBJ2-5, with TRBD2 identical over 11 bases. The CDR3 extends over 14 amino acids. CDR1 and CDR2 (germline): LGHDT, YNNKEL (reference sequence). Losses at the gene ends were 5 bases for V and 5 bases for J; bases not matched to a gene: 4. The CDR3 reads CASSETSGIETQYF. In DNA form, the CDR3 reads TGTGCCAGCAGCGAGACTAGCGGGATTGAGACCCAGTACTTC.

The V call is TRBV3-1 (or the pseudogene TRBV3-2), the J call TRBJ2-1; 7 nucleotides match TRBD1. CDR3 length: 17 amino acids. Germline CDR1 and CDR2: LGHDT and YNNKEL (reference sequence). The ends lost 2 bases at V and 0 bases at J; junction bases unmatched: 7. CDR3 region: CASSQRFRDSSYNEQFF. CDR3 in DNA: TGTGCCAGCAGCCAAAGATTCCGGGACAGCTCCTACAATGAGCAGTTCTTC.

The chain has TRBV13 and TRBJ1-2; D uncertain. From germline, CDR1 is PRHDT and CDR2 FYEKMQ (reference sequence). This CDR3 is 14 amino acids long. The V gene lost 4 bases and the J gene lost 0 bases, with 9 bases spanning the gap. CDR3 region: CASSSRPANYGYTF. The CDR3 bases are TGTGCCAGCAGCTCAAGGCCAGCTAACTATGGCTACACCTTC.

The chain combines TRBV2 with TRBJ1-4; D gene ambiguous. CDR1 and CDR2 (germline): SNHLY, FYNNEI. Trimming left V 6 bases short and J 0 bases short, with 14 bases between. This CDR3 comprises 16 residues. CDR3 protein: CASRTSQIATNEKLFF. CDR3 in DNA: TGTGCCAGCAGAACAAGCCAAATTGCAACTAATGAAAAACTGTTTTTT.

This clone has a single count. The rearrangement uses TRBV28 and TRBJ2-7; 8 bases line up with TRBD1. V gave up 3 bases and J gave up 4 bases; unmatched junction bases: 8. The germline CDR1 and CDR2 sequences are MDHEN and SYDVKM. This CDR3 spans 15 amino acids. DNA for the CDR3: TGTGCCAGCAGTTTGGTGCGGACAGGGAAATACGAGCAGTACTTC. Amino acid sequence: CASSLVRTGKYEQYF.

This chain joins TRBV12-3 or TRBV12-4 and TRBJ1-5; D unresolved. V dropped 3 bases and J dropped 2 bases, with 5 bases sitting between them. The CDR3 is 13 amino acids. Written as DNA, the CDR3 is TGTGCCAGCAGTTTTAATGGCAATCAGCCCCAGCATTTT. Encoded protein: CASSFNGNQPQHF.

The chain is built from TRBV7-9 and TRBJ1-2; possibly TRBD1 for D (5 bases). The CDR3 runs to 12 residues. Germline values: CDR1 SEHNR, CDR2 FQNEAQ (reference sequence). Trimming pared 4 bases from V and 8 bases from J, leaving 11 bases between. The CDR3 sequence is CASSSPGDGYTF. The CDR3 nucleotides are TGTGCCAGCAGCTCACCCGGGGACGGCTACACCTTC.

The chain employs TRBV5-6 and TRBJ1-6, with D uncertain. The CDR3 length is 14 residues. The germline V gene has CDR1 SGHDT and CDR2 YYEEEE. The V end was cut by 7 bases, the J end by 10 bases, with 18 bases between. DNA for the CDR3: TGTGCCAGCGCCTGGGGAGGGCCGGGATCACCCCTCCACTTT. Its translation is CASAWGGPGSPLHF.

The chain joins TRBV7-8 to TRBJ2-7; no clear D. V lost 4 bases to trimming and J lost 2 bases, with 12 bases between them. CDR1 SGHVS and CDR2 FQNEAQ come from the germline V gene. This CDR3 has 14 residues. The CDR3 DNA follows: TGTGCCAGCAGCTCCTGGACGGATACCTACGAGCAGTACTTC. As protein: CASSSWTDTYEQYF.

The chain carries TRBV9 and TRBJ2-5; D may be TRBD2 (5 bases). The CDR3 consists of 15 residues. CDR1 and CDR2 from the germline V gene are SGDLS and YYNGEE. Trimming left V 0 bases short and J 3 bases short, with 12 bases between. In DNA form, the CDR3 reads TGTGCCAGCAGCGTAGGTGGGAGATCGGAAGAGACCCAGTACTTC. Its protein product is CASSVGGRSEETQYF.